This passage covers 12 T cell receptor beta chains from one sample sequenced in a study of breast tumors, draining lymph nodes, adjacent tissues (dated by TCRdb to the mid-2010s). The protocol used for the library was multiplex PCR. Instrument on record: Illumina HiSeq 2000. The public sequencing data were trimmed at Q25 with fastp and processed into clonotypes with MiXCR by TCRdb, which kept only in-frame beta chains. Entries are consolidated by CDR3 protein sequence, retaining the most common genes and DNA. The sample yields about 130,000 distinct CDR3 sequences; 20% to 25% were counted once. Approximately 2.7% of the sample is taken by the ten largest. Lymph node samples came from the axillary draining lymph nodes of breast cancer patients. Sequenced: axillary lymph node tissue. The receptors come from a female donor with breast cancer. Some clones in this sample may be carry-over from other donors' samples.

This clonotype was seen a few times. CDR3 bases: TGTGCCAGCAGCCAAGCCGCGGGGCAGAAAAACATTCAGTACTTC. This encodes CASSQAAGQKNIQYF. V gene TRBV3-1 combines with J gene TRBJ2-4; D is possibly TRBD2 (6 bases). Trimming left V 1 base short and J 4 bases short, with 11 bases between. Germline loops: CDR1 LGHDT, CDR2 YNNKEL (reference sequence). The CDR3 covers 15 residues.

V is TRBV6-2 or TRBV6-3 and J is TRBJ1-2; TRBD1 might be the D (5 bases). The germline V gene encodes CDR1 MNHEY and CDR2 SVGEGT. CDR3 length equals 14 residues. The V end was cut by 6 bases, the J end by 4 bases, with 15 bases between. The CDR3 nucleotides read TGTGCCAGCAGCCCCCCGGGACTGATCTATGGCTACACCTTC. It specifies CASSPPGLIYGYTF.

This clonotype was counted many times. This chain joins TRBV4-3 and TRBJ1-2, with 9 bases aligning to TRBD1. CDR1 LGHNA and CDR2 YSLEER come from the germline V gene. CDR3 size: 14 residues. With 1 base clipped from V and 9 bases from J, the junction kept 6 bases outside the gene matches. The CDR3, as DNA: TGCGCCAGCAGCCAAGTGGGACAGGGTCTTCGCTACACCTTC. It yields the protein CASSQVGQGLRYTF.

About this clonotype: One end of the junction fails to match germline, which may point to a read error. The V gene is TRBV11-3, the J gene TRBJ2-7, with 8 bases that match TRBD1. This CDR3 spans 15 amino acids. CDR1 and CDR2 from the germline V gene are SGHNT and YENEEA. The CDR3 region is CASSAGGGQGYEQCF. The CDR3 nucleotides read TGTGCCAGCAGCGCCGGGGGAGGACAGGGCTACGAGCAGTGCTTC.

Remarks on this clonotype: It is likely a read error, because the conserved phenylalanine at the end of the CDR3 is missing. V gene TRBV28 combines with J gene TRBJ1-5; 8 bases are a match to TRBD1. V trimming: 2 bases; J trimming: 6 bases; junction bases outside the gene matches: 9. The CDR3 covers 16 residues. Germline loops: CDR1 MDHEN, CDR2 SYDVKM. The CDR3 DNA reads TGTGCCAGCAGTTTACCCCAGGGGGCGCATAGTCAGCCCCAGCATCTT. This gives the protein CASSLPQGAHSQPQHL.

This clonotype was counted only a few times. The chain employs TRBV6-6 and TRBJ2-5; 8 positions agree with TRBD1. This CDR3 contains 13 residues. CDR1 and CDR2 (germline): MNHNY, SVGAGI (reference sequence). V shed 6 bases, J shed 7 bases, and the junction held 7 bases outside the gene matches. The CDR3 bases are TGTGCCAGCAGCTCGACAGGACAGGGGACCCAGTACTTC. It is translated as CASSSTGQGTQYF.

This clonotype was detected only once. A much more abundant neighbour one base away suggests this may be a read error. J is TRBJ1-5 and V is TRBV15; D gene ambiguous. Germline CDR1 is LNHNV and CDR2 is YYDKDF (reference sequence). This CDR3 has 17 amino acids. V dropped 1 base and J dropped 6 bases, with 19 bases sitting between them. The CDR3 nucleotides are TGTGCCACCAGCAGAGTAATAGAGGGAAAAGGCAGTCAGCCCCAGCATTTT. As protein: CATSRVIEGKGSQPQHF.

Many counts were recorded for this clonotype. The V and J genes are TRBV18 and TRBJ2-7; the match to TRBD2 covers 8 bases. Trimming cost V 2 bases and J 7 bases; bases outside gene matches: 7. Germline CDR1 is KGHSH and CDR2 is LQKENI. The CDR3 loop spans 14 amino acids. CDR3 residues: CASSPGAGAREQYF. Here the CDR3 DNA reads TGTGCCAGCTCACCAGGAGCGGGAGCTCGTGAGCAGTACTTC.

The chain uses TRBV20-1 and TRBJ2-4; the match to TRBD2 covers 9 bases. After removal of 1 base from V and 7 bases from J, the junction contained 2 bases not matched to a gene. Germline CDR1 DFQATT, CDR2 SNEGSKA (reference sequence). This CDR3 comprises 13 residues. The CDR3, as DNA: TGCAGTGCTAGAGTAGCGGGAGCGAACATTCAGTACTTC. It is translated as CSARVAGANIQYF.

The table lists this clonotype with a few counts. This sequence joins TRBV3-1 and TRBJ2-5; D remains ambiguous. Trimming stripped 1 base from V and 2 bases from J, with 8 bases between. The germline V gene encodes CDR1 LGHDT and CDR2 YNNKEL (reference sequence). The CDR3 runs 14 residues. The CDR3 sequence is CASSQVGRQETQYF. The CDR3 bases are TGTGCCAGCAGCCAAGTGGGCAGACAAGAGACCCAGTACTTC.

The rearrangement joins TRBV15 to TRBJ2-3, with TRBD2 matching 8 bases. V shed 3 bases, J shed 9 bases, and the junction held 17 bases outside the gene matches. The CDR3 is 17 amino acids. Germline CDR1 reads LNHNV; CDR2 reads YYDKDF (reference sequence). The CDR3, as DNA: TGTGCCACCAGCAGCCAAGTCCCCTCTTATCCGGGGGGGACGCAGTATTTT. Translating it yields CATSSQVPSYPGGTQYF.

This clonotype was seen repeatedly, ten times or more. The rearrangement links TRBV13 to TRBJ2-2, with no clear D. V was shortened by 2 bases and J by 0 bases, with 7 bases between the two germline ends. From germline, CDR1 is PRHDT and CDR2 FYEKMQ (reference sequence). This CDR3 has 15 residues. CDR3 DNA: TGTGCCAGCAGCTTACCTACAGCGAACACCGGGGAGCTGTTTTTT. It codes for CASSLPTANTGELFF.